This T cell receptor (beta chain) was recorded in a study of early T cells in non-severe SARS-CoV-2 infection. Trimming cost V 4 bases and J 1 base, with 13 bases left between them. CDR3 size: 14 residues. Germline values: CDR1 SQVTM, CDR2 ANQGSEA. Attached unique molecular identifiers marked individual cDNA molecules. TCRdb re-called the 5' RACE reads with MiXCR, one entry per CDR3 protein. The table records about 77,000 distinct CDR3 sequences, less than 15% of them present only once. In its sample, this clonotype was seen a few times. The origin of this receptor is an adult who was a healthcare worker with PCR-confirmed SARS-CoV-2 infection or an uninfected control (not recorded which). The donor label of this sample is uncertain. Material: whole blood, obtained at baseline. The genes are TRBV29-1 and TRBJ1-1; D possibly corresponds to TRBD1 (5 bases). As DNA, the CDR3 is TGCAGCGTTGTAGTGCCCGGGACGAACACTGAAGCTTTCTTT. It translates to CSVVVPGTNTEAFF.